This entry lists 27 T cell receptor beta chains sequenced from one sample in a study of cytotoxic CD8 clonotypes in ibrutinib-treated CLL (TCRdb year 2021). Receptors were amplified or captured by the immunoSEQ multiplex PCR assay. Drawn from immuneACCESS, this table holds only the in-frame rearrangements with V and J called that TCRdb kept. Clones are partly lost; checked studies trace under half to an unresolved V gene and leave the rest unexplained. In this sample the table shows some 24,000 clones, around 73% of which occur a single time. The ten largest make up more than 7% of the sample. The source material was PBMCs, sampled before ibrutinib treatment. The receptors come from a human donor with chronic lymphocytic leukemia.

The rearrangement links TRBV7-2 to TRBJ1-1; D ambiguous. The CDR3 consists of 12 residues. The V end lost 4 bases, the J end lost 9 bases, and 12 bases lay between the germline ends. Germline CDR1 and CDR2: SGHTA and FQGNSA. The CDR3 region is CASSSRRDKAFF. CDR3 bases: TGTGCCAGCAGCTCCCGCCGCGATAAAGCTTTCTTT.

This rearrangement joins TRBV4-1 to TRBJ2-7, with D unresolved. The V gene's germline CDR1 is MGHRA and CDR2 YSYEKL. This CDR3 has 15 residues. V lost 4 bases and J 2 bases, leaving 15 bases between the germline ends. The CDR3, as DNA: TGCGCCAGCAGCCTCACTACTTTCAGCACCTACGAGCAGTACTTC. This translates into CASSLTTFSTYEQYF.

The chain carries TRBV30 and TRBJ1-1, with a weak D call TRBD1 (5 bases). The CDR3 runs 15 residues. CDR1 is GTSNPN and CDR2 is SVGIG in the germline V gene (reference sequence). Trimming shortened V by 2 bases and J by 4 bases, and 17 bases separated the two germline ends. The CDR3 coding sequence is TGTGCCTGGAGTAGCGATCCCCCGGGGGTCACTGAAGCTTTCTTT. Its protein product is CAWSSDPPGVTEAFF. Filled out from reference TRBV30 and TRBJ1-1, the complete variable domain reads SQTIHQWPATLVQPVGSPLSLECTVEGTSNPNLYWYRQAAGRGLQLLFYSVGIGQISSEVPQNLSASRPQDRQFILSSKKLLLSDSGFYLCAWSSDPPGVTEAFFGQGTRLTVV.

The chain is built from TRBV6-1 and TRBJ1-1, with 10 bases fitting TRBD1. Germline values: CDR1 MNHNS, CDR2 SASEGT. Germline trimming cut 8 bases from V and 10 bases from J; bases unmatched to any gene: 7. The CDR3 runs 12 residues. In DNA, the CDR3 is TGTGCCAGCGGGGGGACAGGGGATCGAGCTTTCTTT. Translated: CASGGTGDRAFF.

This clone was seen only a few times. The chain is built from TRBV9 and TRBJ2-2; TRBD2 might be the D (6 bases). Germline CDR1 is SGDLS and CDR2 is YYNGEE. V was pared by 6 bases and J by 4 bases, with 13 bases between. The length of the CDR3 is 14 residues. Here the CDR3 reads CASNSYSGTGELFF. The CDR3 DNA follows: TGTGCCAGCAACTCTTATAGCGGCACCGGGGAGCTGTTTTTT.

The chain recombines TRBV19 with TRBJ1-1, with TRBD1 identical over 8 bases. CDR3 size: 14 residues. V was clipped by 5 bases and J by 4 bases; unmatched bases: 6. Germline V gives CDR1 LNHDA, CDR2 SQIVND (reference sequence). The CDR3 sequence is CASSLTGGGTEAFF. The CDR3, as DNA: TGTGCCAGTAGTCTCACAGGGGGAGGCACTGAAGCTTTCTTT. The whole variable domain, remainder taken from reference TRBV19 and TRBJ1-1, is DGGITQSPKYLFRKEGQNVTLSCEQNLNHDAMYWYRQDPGQGLRLIYYSQIVNDFQKGDIAEGYSVSREKKESFPLTVTSAQKNPTAFYLCASSLTGGGTEAFFGQGTRLTVV.

The chain has TRBV7-9 and TRBJ2-3; TRBD2 matches 10 bases. The germline CDR1 and CDR2 sequences are SEHNR and FQNEAQ (reference sequence). The CDR3 contains 14 residues. The J segment lost 5 bases and the V segment lost 1 base, leaving 0 bases of the junction unmatched. The CDR3 region has the DNA TGTGCCAGCAGCTTAGGGACTAGCGGAGATACGCAGTATTTT. Its protein is CASSLGTSGDTQYF.

This sequence joins TRBV30 and TRBJ2-5; D tentatively fits TRBD1 or TRBD2 (6 bases each). The length of the CDR3 is 10 residues. Germline-derived CDR1 and CDR2 are GTSNPN and SVGIG (reference sequence). In DNA form, the CDR3 reads TGTGCGGGGGGCCGCGAGACCCAGTACTTC. It translates to CAGGRETQYF. The complete variable domain, with remaining parts taken from reference TRBV30 and TRBJ2-5, reads SQTIHQWPATLVQPVGSPLSLECTVEGTSNPNLYWYRQAAGRGLQLLFYSVGIGQISSEVPQNLSASRPQDRQFILSSKKLLLSDSGFYLCAGGRETQYFGPGTRLLVL.

The DNA for the CDR3 is TGTGCCAGCAGATCCTGGACTAGCGGTGCAAGTGAGCAGTTCTTC. Its translation: CASRSWTSGASEQFF. The J gene is TRBJ2-1, the V gene TRBV7-6, with 10 bases aligning to TRBD2. CDR1 is SGHVS, CDR2 FNYEAQ, per germline. The CDR3 loop spans 15 amino acids. Germline trimming cut 6 bases from V and 9 bases from J; bases unmatched to any gene: 11.

This clone was counted between two and nine times. This rearrangement joins TRBV19 to TRBJ2-2; 8 bases are shared with TRBD2. There are 16 residues in the CDR3. Trimming cost V 5 bases and J 1 base; bases outside gene matches: 6. The germline V gene encodes CDR1 LNHDA and CDR2 SQIVND (reference sequence). This CDR3 is CASSWLAGWNTGELFF. CDR3 DNA sequence: TGTGCCAGTAGTTGGTTAGCGGGATGGAACACCGGGGAGCTGTTTTTT.

V gene TRBV7-2 combines with J gene TRBJ1-3; D not certain. Germline V CDR1 and CDR2: SGHTA, FQGNSA. The CDR3 extends over 13 amino acids. V was trimmed by 5 bases and J by 2 bases, leaving 7 bases between them. This CDR3 is CASSRTAGNTIYF. CDR3 nucleotide sequence: TGTGCCAGCAGCCGCACAGCTGGAAACACCATATATTTT.

The chain has TRBV15 and TRBJ2-5; no definite D call. The CDR3 consists of 13 residues. With 1 base removed from V and 4 bases from J, the gap between germline ends came to 7 bases. Germline V CDR1 and CDR2: LNHNV, YYDKDF (reference sequence). The CDR3 region is CATSRGRGETQYF. CDR3 sequence (DNA): TGTGCCACCAGCAGAGGACGCGGAGAGACCCAGTACTTC.

CDR3 region: CASSKGKNGQETQYF. CDR3 bases: TGTGCCAGCAGCAAAGGTAAAAACGGACAAGAGACCCAGTACTTC. V and J are TRBV21-1 and TRBJ2-5. TRBV21-1 is noted as a pseudogene. The CDR3 is 15 amino acids.

V gene TRBV2 combines with J gene TRBJ1-3; TRBD1 matches 10 bases. V shed 5 bases and J 0 bases; nucleotides not matched to a gene: 10. Germline V CDR1 and CDR2: SNHLY, FYNNEI. This CDR3 contains 18 residues. CDR3 sequence (DNA): TGTGCCAGCAGTTTGACAGGGGGCCGATCTCCCTCTGGAAACACCATATATTTT. It translates to CASSLTGGRSPSGNTIYF.

The chain couples TRBV7-3 to TRBJ2-5, with TRBD1 identical over 7 bases. With 5 bases clipped from V and 3 bases from J, the junction kept 3 bases outside the gene matches. The CDR3 is 13 residues long. Germline V gene sequence: CDR1 SGHTA, CDR2 FQGTGA. The CDR3 reads CASSRQGKETQYF. The CDR3, as DNA: TGTGCCAGCAGCCGACAGGGAAAAGAGACCCAGTACTTC.

The count of this clone is one. V and J are TRBV19 and TRBJ2-2; TRBD2 aligns across 9 bases. Trimming took 3 bases from V and 7 from J; bases not matched to a gene: 9. The germline V gene has CDR1 LNHDA and CDR2 SQIVND (reference sequence). The CDR3 is made up of 16 amino acids. CDR3 residues: CASSIWLAGYIGELFF. The CDR3 nucleotides are TGTGCCAGTAGTATCTGGCTAGCGGGATATATCGGGGAGCTGTTTTTT.

The chain links TRBV2 to TRBJ2-3, with 14 bases identical to TRBD2. The CDR3 is 16 residues long. From germline, CDR1 is SNHLY and CDR2 FYNNEI. The V and J ends lost 6 bases and 0 bases, in that order; junction bases with no gene match: 2. The CDR3 DNA is TGTGCCAGCAGGAGACTAGCGGGAGGGAGCACAGATACGCAGTATTTT. The encoded protein is CASRRLAGGSTDTQYF.

The chain has TRBV19 and TRBJ2-3; possible D gene TRBD1, 6 bases. Germline values: CDR1 LNHDA, CDR2 SQIVND (reference sequence). V dropped 5 bases and J dropped 0 bases, with 6 bases sitting between them. The CDR3 is made up of 13 amino acids. The DNA for the CDR3 is TGTGCCAGTAGTGACAGGAGCACAGATACGCAGTATTTT. Amino acids: CASSDRSTDTQYF.

This clone was detected only a few times. The chain employs TRBV5-1 and TRBJ1-1, with 11 nucleotides matching TRBD1. The germline gives CDR1 SGHRS, CDR2 YFSETQ. V shed 7 bases and J 5 bases; nucleotides not matched to a gene: 13. CDR3 length: 16 amino acids. CDR3 sequence: CASYSSLGTGGTEAFF. The CDR3 DNA is TGCGCCAGCTACAGTAGTCTCGGGACAGGGGGAACTGAAGCTTTCTTT. The whole variable domain, remainder taken from reference TRBV5-1 and TRBJ1-1, is KAGVTQTPRYLIKTRGQQVTLSCSPISGHRSVSWYQQTPGQGLQFLFEYFSETQRNKGNFPGRFSGRQFSNSRSEMNVSTLELGDSALYLCASYSSLGTGGTEAFFGQGTRLTVV.

For the CDR3, the DNA is TGTGCCAGCAGGTCTGGACTGGAACAAGAGACCCAGTACTTC. As protein: CASRSGLEQETQYF. The rearrangement links TRBV5-4 to TRBJ2-5, with D possibly being TRBD2 (5 bases). CDR3 size: 14 residues. V was shortened by 5 bases and J by 2 bases, with 13 bases between the two germline ends. CDR1 is SGHNT and CDR2 is YYREEE in the germline V gene (reference sequence).

The genes are TRBV10-3 and TRBJ2-7; 13 nucleotides line up with TRBD2. Germline V gives CDR1 ENHRY, CDR2 SYGVKD. This CDR3 has 16 residues. The trim removed 4 bases at V and 4 bases at J, leaving 7 bases unmatched. CDR3 protein: CAISGGLAGPPYEQYF. The CDR3 DNA sequence: TGTGCCATCAGTGGGGGACTAGCGGGACCCCCTTACGAGCAGTACTTC.

The chain uses TRBV6-5 and TRBJ2-7, with 7 bases matching TRBD1. The CDR3 has 16 amino acids. CDR1 is MNHEY, CDR2 SVGAGI, per germline. V gave up 2 bases and J gave up 3 bases; unmatched junction bases: 10. CDR3 residues: CASSYRRFDRVYEQYF. The CDR3 region has the DNA TGTGCCAGCAGTTACCGACGATTTGACAGGGTCTACGAGCAGTACTTC.

Notes on this clone: At one end the junction does not follow the germline gene, possibly because of a read error. The chain recombines TRBV7-9 with TRBJ1-2; D may be TRBD1 (5 bases). Germline CDR1 reads SEHNR; CDR2 reads FQNEAQ (reference sequence). This CDR3 spans 10 amino acids. The CDR3 loop reads CASSLAGPLF. DNA of the CDR3: TGTGCCAGCAGCTTAGCGGGACCCCTCTTC.

The chain combines TRBV7-2 with TRBJ1-5; the D is unclear. With 5 bases removed from V and 3 bases from J, the gap between germline ends came to 11 bases. The germline V gene has CDR1 SGHTA and CDR2 FQGNSA. CDR3 length: 14 amino acids. The CDR3 spells CASSRVGFNQPQHF. As DNA, the CDR3 is TGTGCCAGCAGCCGGGTGGGGTTCAATCAGCCCCAGCATTTT.

This chain uses TRBV28 with TRBJ2-7; TRBD1 is a possible D gene (5 bases). Germline V gene lookup returns CDR1 MDHEN and CDR2 SYDVKM. The CDR3 loop spans 13 amino acids. The V end lost 6 bases, the J end lost 0 bases, and 9 bases lay between the germline ends. For the CDR3, the DNA is TGTGCCAGCAGGATCGACAGCTCCTACGAGCAGTACTTC. Translation: CASRIDSSYEQYF.

V gene TRBV2 combines with J gene TRBJ1-2; no clear D. Germline loops: CDR1 SNHLY, CDR2 FYNNEI. The CDR3 loop spans 13 amino acids. Trimming took off 4 bases at V and 0 bases at J, with 6 bases between the two ends. CDR3 protein: CASSGLANYGYTF. The CDR3 DNA reads as TGTGCCAGCAGTGGTTTAGCTAACTATGGCTACACCTTC.

The rearrangement links TRBV29-1 to TRBJ2-6, with D possibly being TRBD1 (5 bases). The V gene's germline CDR1 is SQVTM and CDR2 ANQGSEA. Trimming removed 4 bases at V and 0 bases at J, with 16 bases between. This CDR3 spans 17 amino acids. CDR3 residues: CSVAQGSTGSGANVLTF. The DNA for the CDR3 is TGCAGCGTTGCTCAGGGTTCCACGGGCTCTGGGGCCAACGTCCTGACTTTC. The full variable domain, in which reference TRBV29-1 and TRBJ2-6 provide the parts outside the CDR3, is SAVISQKPSRDICQRGTSLTIQCQVDSQVTMMFWYRQQPGQSLTLIATANQGSEATYESGFVIDKFPISRPNLTFSTLTVSNMSPEDSSIYLCSVAQGSTGSGANVLTFGAGSRLTVL.